This is a list of T cell receptor beta chains from one sample in a study of T cells after yellow fever vaccination. TCRdb reprocessed the 5' RACE reads with MiXCR, giving one entry per CDR3 protein. The top ten clones hold about 15% of a sample with 610,000 or so distinct CDR3 sequences, roughly an eighth of them seen once. Material: PBMCs, obtained on the day of the yellow fever booster vaccination. Source of these receptors: a man under 40 who received the YFV17D yellow fever vaccine. Both conserved end residues are part of each CDR3. The D gene is left open where the match is weak. For some rows the clone size is stated as once, few or many, or as a class when expanded; others skip it.

12 . TRBJ2-3 few TRBV11-2 TGTGCCAGCAAAGTGCTTACAGATACGCAGTATTTT CASKVLTDTQYF
12 . TRBJ2-7 . TRBV11-2 TGTGCCAGCAGCTTAGAGGAGTTGAGAAGGTACTTC CASSLEELRRYF
15 . TRBJ2-2 . TRBV7-9 TGTGCCAGCAGCTTCCGTCAGGCGAACACCGGGGAGCTGTTTTTT CASSFRQANTGELFF
15 . TRBJ2-7 few TRBV20-1 TGCAGTGCTAGTGCAATGGTCAGGGATCCCTACGAGCAGTACTTC CSASAMVRDPYEQYF
15 . TRBJ2-7 few TRBV14 TGTGCCAGCAGCCAAGATGTGGGAAAGGCTTACGAGCAGTACTTC CASSQDVGKAYEQYF
16 TRBD1 TRBJ1-2 many TRBV5-1 TGCGCCAGCAGCTTGGAAGGTCGGACAGGGTTTCACGGCTACACCTTC CASSLEGRTGFHGYTF
15 TRBD2 TRBJ2-2 . TRBV7-9 TGTGCCAGCAGCTTGGATCTAGCGGGAGTCGGGGAGCTGTTTTTT CASSLDLAGVGELFF
15 TRBD2 TRBJ2-3 few TRBV20-1 TGCAGTGCTAGGGATATCGGGACTAGCGGAGATACGCAGTATTTT CSARDIGTSGDTQYF
13 . TRBJ1-2 . TRBV11-2 TGTGCCAGCAGCGTCCTTAGTGACTATGGCTACACCTTC CASSVLSDYGYTF
13 TRBD1 TRBJ2-5 few TRBV7-9 TGTGCCAGCAGCATTGACAGGGTGGAGACCCAGTACTTC CASSIDRVETQYF
14 TRBD2 TRBJ2-7 few TRBV7-9 TGTGCCAGCAGCTACCGGGACTACTCCTACGAGCAGTACTTC CASSYRDYSYEQYF
15 . TRBJ2-7 few TRBV5-1 TGCGCCAGCAGCTTGATCGGATTTCCGTCCTACGAGCAGTACTTC CASSLIGFPSYEQYF
12 . TRBJ2-7 few TRBV12-3/TRBV12-4 TGTGCCAGCAGTTTAATTGCCTACGAGCAGTACTTC CASSLIAYEQYF
14 . TRBJ2-6 few TRBV25-1 TGTGCCAGCAGTAAGACTAGAGGGGCCAACGTCCTGACTTTC CASSKTRGANVLTF
16 . TRBJ2-5 . TRBV9 TGTGCCAGCAGCGACCCTCTCAGGGCAGGGAGAAAGACCCAGTACTTC CASSDPLRAGRKTQYF
13 . TRBJ2-3 . TRBV29-1 TGCAGCGTTGACTCTGGCGGCACAGATACGCAGTATTTT CSVDSGGTDTQYF
12 . TRBJ2-1 . TRBV6-2/TRBV6-3 TGTGCCAGCAGTTACTCGTTTCAACGTCGGTTCTTC CASSYSFQRRFF
12 . TRBJ2-7 few TRBV24-1 TGTGCCACCAGTGATTTGACCGCCGAGCAGTACTTC CATSDLTAEQYF
16 TRBD1 TRBJ1-3 few TRBV7-9 TGTGCCAGCAGCTTACCGCAGGGGGCATCTAGAAACACCATATATTTT CASSLPQGASRNTIYF
16 . TRBJ2-2 few TRBV18 TGTGCCAGCTCTCCCGTGAGCCGCGCGAACACCGGGGAGCTGTTTTTT CASSPVSRANTGELFF
12 . TRBJ1-1 many TRBV20-1 TGCAGTGCTACGGGGGTGAACACTGAAGCTTTCTTT CSATGVNTEAFF
15 . TRBJ2-1 . TRBV7-8 TGTGCCAGCAGCGCCCGCCGGGACTCCTACAATGAGCAGTTCTTC CASSARRDSYNEQFF
17 TRBD2 TRBJ2-4 . TRBV3-1 TGTGCCAGCAGCCAGGCCCCCTCGGGACTAGCCATAAACATTCAGTACTTC CASSQAPSGLAINIQYF
15 TRBD2 TRBJ2-1 few TRBV3-1 TGTGCCAGCAGCCAAGAGGGGGGGTCCCACAATGAGCAGTTCTTC CASSQEGGSHNEQFF
15 . TRBJ1-3 few TRBV11-1 TGTGCCAGCAGCTTTAGCCGGACCAACGGAAACACCATATATTTT CASSFSRTNGNTIYF
15 TRBD1 TRBJ2-3 . TRBV5-4 TGTGCCAGCAGTCCTGGAGGCAGGGGGCGAGATACGCAGTATTTT CASSPGGRGRDTQYF
14 . TRBJ1-6 few TRBV5-6 TGTGCCAGCACGAACAGACCACATAATTCACCCCTCCACTTT CASTNRPHNSPLHF
12 . TRBJ2-5 few TRBV30 TGTGCCTGGAACCGGTGGAGGGAGACCCAGTACTTC CAWNRWRETQYF
16 . TRBJ2-5 many TRBV7-2 TGTGCCAGCATCCCTCATTGGAGCGCGGCACAAGAGACCCAGTACTTC CASIPHWSAAQETQYF
15 TRBD2 TRBJ2-3 few TRBV27 TGTGCCAGCAGTTCAGGTAGCGGGAGGGACGATACGCAGTATTTT CASSSGSGRDDTQYF
15 TRBD2 TRBJ2-1 few TRBV10-3 TGTGCCATCAGTGCTAAGCGGGAGATCGGCAATGAGCAGTTCTTC CAISAKREIGNEQFF
15 TRBD1 TRBJ1-2 . TRBV27 TGTGCCAGCAGTTTATCGTTGGGACAGATGGGAGGCTACACCTTC CASSLSLGQMGGYTF
14 TRBD2 TRBJ2-1 . TRBV20-1 TGCAGTGCTGGTAGCGGGAGTGTGTACAATGAGCAGTTCTTC CSAGSGSVYNEQFF
13 . TRBJ2-2 many TRBV29-1 TGCAGCGTTACAGGGTTGCGAACCGGGGAGCTGTTTTTT CSVTGLRTGELFF
15 . TRBJ1-3 . TRBV29-1 TGCAGCGTTGAGGGGGGGGCCCACTCTGGAAACACCATATATTTT CSVEGGAHSGNTIYF
12 . TRBJ2-7 . TRBV28 TGTGCCAGCAGTTTATTCTGGTCCGAGCAGTACTTC CASSLFWSEQYF
14 . TRBJ2-1 few TRBV20-1 TGCAGTGCTATTGACAGGTACCCCTACAATGAGCAGTTCTTC CSAIDRYPYNEQFF
19 . TRBJ1-3 . TRBV23-1 TGCGCCAGCAGTCAACCCGAAGAAGGCTTTCTTCGACCTGGAAACACCATATATTTT CASSQPEEGFLRPGNTIYF
16 TRBD1 TRBJ2-3 . TRBV27 TGTGCCAGCGGTCCCCGACCGGACAGGGGCACAGATACGCAGTATTTT CASGPRPDRGTDTQYF
11 . TRBJ1-2 many TRBV29-1 TGCAGCGTTGGACAGGACTATGGCTACACCTTC CSVGQDYGYTF
12 . TRBJ2-7 few TRBV5-1 TGCGCCAGCAGCCACAGTATCTACGAGCAGTACTTC CASSHSIYEQYF
11 TRBD1 TRBJ2-7 few TRBV19 TGTGCCAGCCCAGGGGGTGGCGAGCAGTACTTC CASPGGGEQYF
12 . TRBJ2-7 . TRBV30 TGTGCCTGGAGTCTCAAGACCTACGAGCAGTACTTC CAWSLKTYEQYF
15 . TRBJ1-1 few TRBV20-1 TGCAGTGCTAGAGATCCTCATACGAGGGGCACTGAAGCTTTCTTT CSARDPHTRGTEAFF
13 . TRBJ2-1 once TRBV3-1 TGTGCCAGCAGCCAATCGGGAGACGGTGAGCAGTTCTTC CASSQSGDGEQFF
13 . TRBJ2-1 . TRBV11-2 TGTGCCAGCAGCCGAGGAGGGATCAACGAGCAGTTCTTC CASSRGGINEQFF
14 TRBD1 TRBJ2-3 few TRBV5-5 TGTGCCAGCAGCTCGGGACAGGGTCCGGATACGCAGTATTTT CASSSGQGPDTQYF
16 . TRBJ2-7 few TRBV4-1 TGCGCCAGCAGCTTGCTGACCACCCTTAGCTTAAGCGAGCAGTACTTC CASSLLTTLSLSEQYF
13 . TRBJ2-1 . TRBV7-3 TGTGCCAGCAGCCCTGACCTAGCTAATGAGCAGTTCTTC CASSPDLANEQFF
14 TRBD2 TRBJ2-3 many TRBV9 TGTGCCAGCAGCGTCGGGAGGGGGACAGATACGCAGTATTTT CASSVGRGTDTQYF